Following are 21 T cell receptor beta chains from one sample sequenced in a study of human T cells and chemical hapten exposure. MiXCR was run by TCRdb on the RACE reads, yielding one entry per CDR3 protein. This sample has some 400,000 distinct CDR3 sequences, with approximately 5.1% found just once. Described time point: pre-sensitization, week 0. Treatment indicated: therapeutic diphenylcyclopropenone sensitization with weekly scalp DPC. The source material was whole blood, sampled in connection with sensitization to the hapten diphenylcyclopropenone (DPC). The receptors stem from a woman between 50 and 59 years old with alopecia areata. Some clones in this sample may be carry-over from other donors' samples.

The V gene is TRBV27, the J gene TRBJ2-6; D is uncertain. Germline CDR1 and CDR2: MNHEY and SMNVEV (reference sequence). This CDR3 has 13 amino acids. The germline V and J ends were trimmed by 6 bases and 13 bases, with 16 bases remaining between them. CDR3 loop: CASRVRQQNVLTF. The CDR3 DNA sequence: TGTGCCAGCAGAGTCAGGCAGCAAAATGTCCTGACTTTC.

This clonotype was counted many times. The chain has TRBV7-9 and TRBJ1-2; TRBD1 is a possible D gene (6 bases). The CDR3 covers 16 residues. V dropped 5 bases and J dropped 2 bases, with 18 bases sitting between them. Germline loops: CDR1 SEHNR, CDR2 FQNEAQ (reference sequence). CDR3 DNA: TGTGCCAGCAGCCGGGACAACAGGGAGAGAAACTATGGCTACACCTTC. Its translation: CASSRDNRERNYGYTF.

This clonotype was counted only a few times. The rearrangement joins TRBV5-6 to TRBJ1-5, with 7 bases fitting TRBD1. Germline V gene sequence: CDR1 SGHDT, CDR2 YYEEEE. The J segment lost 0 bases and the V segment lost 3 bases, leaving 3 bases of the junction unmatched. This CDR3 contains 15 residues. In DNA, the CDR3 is TGTGCCAGCAGCTGGGGACAGTATAGCAATCAGCCCCAGCATTTT. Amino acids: CASSWGQYSNQPQHF.

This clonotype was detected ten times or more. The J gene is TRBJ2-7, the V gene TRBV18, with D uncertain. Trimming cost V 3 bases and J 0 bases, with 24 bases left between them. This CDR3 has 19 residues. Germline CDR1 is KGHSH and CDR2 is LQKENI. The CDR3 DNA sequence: TGTGCCAGCTCACCGGAGCTACCCAAGGCCATAAGCAGCTCCTACGAGCAGTACTTC. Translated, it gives CASSPELPKAISSSYEQYF.

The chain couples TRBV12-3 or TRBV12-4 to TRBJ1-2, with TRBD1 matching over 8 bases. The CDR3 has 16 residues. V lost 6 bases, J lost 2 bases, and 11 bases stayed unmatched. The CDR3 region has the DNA TGTGCCAGCAGCCCAACGAGTACAGGGGGAAACTATGGCTACACCTTC. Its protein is CASSPTSTGGNYGYTF.

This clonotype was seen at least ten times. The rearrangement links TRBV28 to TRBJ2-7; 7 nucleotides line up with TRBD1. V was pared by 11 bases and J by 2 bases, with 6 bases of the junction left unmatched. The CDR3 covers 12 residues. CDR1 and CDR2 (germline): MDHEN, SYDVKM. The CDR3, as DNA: TGTGCCGGTGGACAGGCCACCTACGAGCAGTACTTC. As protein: CAGGQATYEQYF.

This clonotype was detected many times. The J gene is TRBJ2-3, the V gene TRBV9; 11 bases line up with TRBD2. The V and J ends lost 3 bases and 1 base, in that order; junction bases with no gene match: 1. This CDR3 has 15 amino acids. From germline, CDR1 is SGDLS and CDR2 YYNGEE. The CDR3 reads CASSEGLAGTDTQYF. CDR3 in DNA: TGTGCCAGCAGCGAGGGACTAGCGGGCACAGATACGCAGTATTTT.

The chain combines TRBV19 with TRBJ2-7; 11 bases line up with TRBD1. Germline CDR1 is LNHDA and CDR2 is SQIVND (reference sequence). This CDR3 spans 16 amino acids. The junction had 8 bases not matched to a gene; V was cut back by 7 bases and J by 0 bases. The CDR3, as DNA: TGTGCCAGTACCGGGACAGGGGGTACAAACTCCTACGAGCAGTACTTC. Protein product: CASTGTGGTNSYEQYF.

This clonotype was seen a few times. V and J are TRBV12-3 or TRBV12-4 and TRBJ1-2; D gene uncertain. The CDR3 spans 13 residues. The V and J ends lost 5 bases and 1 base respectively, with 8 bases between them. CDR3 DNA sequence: TGTGCCAGCAGTCTTCGTATTAACTATGGCTACACCTTC. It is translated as CASSLRINYGYTF.

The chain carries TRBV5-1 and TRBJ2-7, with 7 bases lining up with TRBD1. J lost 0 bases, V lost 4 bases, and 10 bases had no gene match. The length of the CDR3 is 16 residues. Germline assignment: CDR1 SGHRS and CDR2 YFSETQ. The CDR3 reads CASSPSTGTASYEQYF. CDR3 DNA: TGCGCCAGCAGCCCCTCCACGGGGACAGCCTCCTACGAGCAGTACTTC.

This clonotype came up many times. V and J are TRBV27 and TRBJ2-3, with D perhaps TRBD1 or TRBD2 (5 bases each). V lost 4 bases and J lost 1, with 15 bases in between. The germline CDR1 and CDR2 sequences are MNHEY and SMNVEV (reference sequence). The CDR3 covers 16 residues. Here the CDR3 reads CASSSLGTVRTDTQYF. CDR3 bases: TGTGCCAGCAGTTCCCTGGGGACGGTCCGCACAGATACGCAGTATTTT.

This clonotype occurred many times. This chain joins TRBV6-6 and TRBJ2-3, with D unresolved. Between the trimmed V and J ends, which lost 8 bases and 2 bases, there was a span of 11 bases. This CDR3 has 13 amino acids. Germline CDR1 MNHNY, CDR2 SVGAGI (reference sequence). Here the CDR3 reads CASSGLFTDTQYF. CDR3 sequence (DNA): TGTGCCAGCTCCGGCTTGTTCACAGATACGCAGTATTTT.

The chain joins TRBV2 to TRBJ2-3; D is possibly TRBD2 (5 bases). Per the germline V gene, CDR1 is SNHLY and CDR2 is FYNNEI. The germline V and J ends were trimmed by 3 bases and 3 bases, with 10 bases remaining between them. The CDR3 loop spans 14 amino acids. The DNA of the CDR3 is TGTGCCAGCAGTGATATTAGCGAGACAGATACGCAGTATTTT. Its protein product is CASSDISETDTQYF. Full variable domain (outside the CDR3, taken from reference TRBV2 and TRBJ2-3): EPEVTQTPSHQVTQMGQEVILRCVPISNHLYFYWYRQILGQKVEFLVSFYNNEISEKSEIFDDQFSVERPDGSNFTLKIRSTKLEDSAMYFCASSDISETDTQYFGPGTRLTVL.

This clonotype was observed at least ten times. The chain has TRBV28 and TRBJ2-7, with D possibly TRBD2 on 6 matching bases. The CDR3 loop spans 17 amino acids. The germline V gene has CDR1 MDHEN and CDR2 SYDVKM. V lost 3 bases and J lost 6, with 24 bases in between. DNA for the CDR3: TGTGCCAGCAGTTTTTTGGACGGTGGCGGGACCTCGGGCGAGCAGTACTTC. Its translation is CASSFLDGGGTSGEQYF.

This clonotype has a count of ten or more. The CDR3 sequence: CASSRQGSTDTQYF. CDR3 nucleotide sequence: TGTGCCAGCAGTCGACAGGGGAGCACAGATACGCAGTATTTT. The rearrangement uses TRBV5-6 and TRBJ2-3; the match to TRBD1 covers 8 bases. Germline values: CDR1 SGHDT, CDR2 YYEEEE. CDR3 size: 14 residues. V was clipped by 5 bases and J by 0 bases; unmatched bases: 2.

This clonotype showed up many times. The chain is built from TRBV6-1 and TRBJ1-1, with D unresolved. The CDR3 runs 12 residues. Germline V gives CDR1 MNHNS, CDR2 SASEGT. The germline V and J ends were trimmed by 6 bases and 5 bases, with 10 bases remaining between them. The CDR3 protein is CASRREWTEAFF. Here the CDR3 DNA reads TGTGCCAGCAGGCGAGAATGGACTGAAGCTTTCTTT.

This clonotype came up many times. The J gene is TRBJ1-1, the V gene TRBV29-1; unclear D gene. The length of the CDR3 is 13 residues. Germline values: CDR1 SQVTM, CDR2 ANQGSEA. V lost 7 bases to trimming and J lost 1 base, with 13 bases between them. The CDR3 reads CSASRLSNTEAFF. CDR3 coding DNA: TGCAGCGCCTCCCGCCTATCGAACACTGAAGCTTTCTTT.

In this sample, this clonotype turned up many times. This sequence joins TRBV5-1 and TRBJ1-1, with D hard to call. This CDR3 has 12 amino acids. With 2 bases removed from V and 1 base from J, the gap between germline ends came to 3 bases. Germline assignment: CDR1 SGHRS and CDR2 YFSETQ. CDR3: CASSFENTEAFF. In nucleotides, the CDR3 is TGCGCCAGCAGCTTTGAGAACACTGAAGCTTTCTTT.

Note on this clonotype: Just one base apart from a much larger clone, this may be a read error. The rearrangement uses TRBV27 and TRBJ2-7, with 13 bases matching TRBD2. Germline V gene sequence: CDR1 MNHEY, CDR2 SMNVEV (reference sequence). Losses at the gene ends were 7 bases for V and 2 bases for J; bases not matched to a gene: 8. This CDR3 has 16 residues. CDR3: CASTLRTSGSPYEQYF. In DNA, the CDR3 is TGTGCCAGCACCCTCCGGACTAGCGGGAGCCCCTACGAGCAGTACTTC.

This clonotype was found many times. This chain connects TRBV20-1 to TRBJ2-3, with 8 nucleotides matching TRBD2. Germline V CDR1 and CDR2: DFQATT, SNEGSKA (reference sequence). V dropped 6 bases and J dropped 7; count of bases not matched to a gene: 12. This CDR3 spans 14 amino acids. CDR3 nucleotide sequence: TGCAGTGCGTGGCATAGCGGGAAGGCTAATACGCAGTATTTT. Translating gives CSAWHSGKANTQYF.

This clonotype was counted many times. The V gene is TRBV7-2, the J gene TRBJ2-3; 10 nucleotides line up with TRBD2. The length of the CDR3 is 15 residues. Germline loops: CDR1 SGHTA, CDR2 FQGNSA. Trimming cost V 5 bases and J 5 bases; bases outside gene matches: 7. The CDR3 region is CASSTLAGVLDTQYF. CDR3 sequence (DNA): TGTGCCAGCAGCACCCTAGCGGGAGTATTAGATACGCAGTATTTT.